The 16 T cell receptor beta chains presented below share a single source sample, sequenced in a study of blood T cell repertoires in COVID-19. The assay was immunoSEQ multiplex PCR, and TCRdb's table has in-frame clones only and misses some. The table records around 95,000 clones, 85% of them present only once. Sequencing was performed on peripheral blood. The receptor source for this set is a human donor in a cohort sampled during active COVID-19.

The table lists this clone with a count of one. This chain joins TRBV4-3 and TRBJ1-2; D perhaps matches TRBD1 (5 bases). Per germline, CDR1 LGHNA and CDR2 YSLEER. V was shortened by 0 bases and J by 8 bases, with 10 bases between the two germline ends. This CDR3 comprises 13 residues. The CDR3 DNA follows: TGCGCCAGCAGCCAAGAACAGGACGGCGGCTACACCTTC. Translation: CASSQEQDGGYTF.

This chain uses TRBV7-2 with TRBJ1-2, with a weak D call TRBD1 (6 bases). Germline loops: CDR1 SGHTA, CDR2 FQGNSA. Trimming pared 1 base from V and 2 bases from J, leaving 17 bases between. The CDR3 has 17 residues. CDR3 loop: CASSLVSGGSQNYGYTF. CDR3 nucleotide sequence: TGTGCCAGCAGCTTAGTTTCGGGGGGCTCCCAGAACTATGGCTACACCTTC.

This chain joins TRBV5-1 and TRBJ1-6; D is undetermined. The germline V gene encodes CDR1 SGHRS and CDR2 YFSETQ. This CDR3 contains 14 residues. Trimming took 0 bases from V and 9 from J, leaving 10 bases between them. The CDR3 coding sequence is TGCGCCAGCAGCTTGGTAGTAGATGGTTCACCCCTCCACTTT. Translation: CASSLVVDGSPLHF.

V and J are TRBV2 and TRBJ2-1; the D gene is possibly TRBD2 (5 bases). The length of the CDR3 is 12 residues. Germline values: CDR1 SNHLY, CDR2 FYNNEI. V was shortened by 6 bases and J by 5 bases, with 8 bases between the two germline ends. For the CDR3, the DNA is TGTGCCAGCAGGAGGGTGGACAATGAGCAGTTCTTC. This translates into CASRRVDNEQFF.

The chain joins TRBV4-3 to TRBJ1-2, with 9 bases aligning to TRBD1. V was pared by 4 bases and J by 8 bases, with 11 bases of the junction left unmatched. Germline assignment: CDR1 LGHNA and CDR2 YSLEER. The CDR3 contains 15 residues. DNA for the CDR3: TGCGCCAGCAGCCTGACCGGGACAGGGCTCAAAGGCTACACCTTC. It encodes CASSLTGTGLKGYTF.

This clone was counted a few times. V and J are TRBV20-1 and TRBJ2-1; D is uncertain. This CDR3 contains 11 residues. V gave up 7 bases and J gave up 4 bases, with 8 bases separating them. Germline lookup yields CDR1 DFQATT and CDR2 SNEGSKA (reference sequence). CDR3 amino acids: CSESRYNEQFF. As DNA, the CDR3 is TGCAGTGAGAGTCGTTACAATGAGCAGTTCTTC.

J is TRBJ1-2 and V is TRBV19; D gene unclear. Germline V gene lookup returns CDR1 LNHDA and CDR2 SQIVND (reference sequence). V was cut by 0 bases and J by 7 bases, with 6 bases left in between. The CDR3 contains 12 residues. The CDR3 nucleotides are TGTGCCAGTAGTATAGAACGGTCTGGCTACACCTTC. It codes for CASSIERSGYTF.

This chain links TRBV5-4 with TRBJ2-3; TRBD2 agrees at 9 bases. J gave up 0 bases and V 6 bases, and 8 bases lay outside the gene matches. The CDR3 loop spans 16 amino acids. Germline V CDR1 and CDR2: SGHNT, YYREEE (reference sequence). CDR3 sequence: CASTGGTSPSTDTQYF. CDR3 nucleotides: TGTGCCAGCACTGGAGGGACTAGCCCAAGCACAGATACGCAGTATTTT.

The V gene is TRBV9, the J gene TRBJ2-7, with 8 nucleotides matching TRBD2. CDR1 and CDR2 from the germline V gene are SGDLS and YYNGEE. CDR3 length: 15 residues. With V trimmed by 2 bases and J by 2 bases, 6 bases remained unmatched. The CDR3: CASSVQTGGPYEQYF. The CDR3 DNA reads as TGTGCCAGCAGCGTTCAGACGGGGGGGCCCTACGAGCAGTACTTC.

The chain combines TRBV15 with TRBJ2-1, with TRBD2 matching over 8 bases. V lost 1 base and J lost 10; bases outside the gene matches: 9. CDR3 length: 15 amino acids. Germline loops: CDR1 LNHNV, CDR2 YYDKDF (reference sequence). The CDR3 loop reads CATSRAGGPLSEQFF. The CDR3 DNA follows: TGTGCCACCAGCAGAGCGGGGGGGCCTCTCTCCGAGCAGTTCTTC.

This chain connects TRBV13 to TRBJ2-5, with TRBD2 matching 10 bases. Germline assignment: CDR1 PRHDT and CDR2 FYEKMQ (reference sequence). V dropped 0 bases and J dropped 4; count of bases not matched to a gene: 5. The CDR3 length is 16 residues. The CDR3 reads CASSLGASGGTETQYF. The CDR3 bases are TGTGCCAGCAGCTTAGGAGCTAGCGGGGGTACAGAGACCCAGTACTTC. Full variable domain (remainder filled in from reference TRBV13 and TRBJ2-5): AAGVIQSPRHLIKEKRETATLKCYPIPRHDTVYWYQQGPGQDPQFLISFYEKMQSDKGSIPDRFSAQQFSDYHSELNMSSLELGDSALYFCASSLGASGGTETQYFGPGTRLLVL.

This sequence joins TRBV18 and TRBJ1-2; perhaps TRBD1 as D (6 bases). The CDR3 spans 15 residues. Per the germline V gene, CDR1 is KGHSH and CDR2 is LQKENI. V was clipped by 3 bases and J by 0 bases, with 11 bases between them. This CDR3 reads CASSPLRGPNYGYTF. The CDR3 nucleotides read TGTGCCAGCTCACCGCTCAGGGGCCCTAACTATGGCTACACCTTC.

V usage is TRBV19 and J usage is TRBJ1-3, with unresolved D. This CDR3 has 14 residues. The ends were cut back, 3 bases at V and 4 bases at J, with 10 bases in the middle. Looked up from germline, CDR1 is LNHDA and CDR2 is SQIVND (reference sequence). DNA of the CDR3: TGTGCCAGTAGTATTCGGGGTCGCGGAAACACCATATATTTT. Residues: CASSIRGRGNTIYF.

The rearrangement links TRBV6-5 to TRBJ2-6; a possible D gene is TRBD1 (5 bases). Trimming stripped 7 bases from V and 0 bases from J, with 7 bases between. Germline CDR1 MNHEY, CDR2 SVGAGI. The CDR3 is 14 residues long. As DNA, the CDR3 is TGTGCCAGCAAGGACACCTCTGGGGCCAACGTCCTGACTTTC. This gives the protein CASKDTSGANVLTF.

The chain links TRBV7-2 to TRBJ1-2, with 7 bases identical to TRBD1. Germline loops: CDR1 SGHTA, CDR2 FQGNSA. The CDR3 sequence is 15 residues long. V was pared by 5 bases and J by 5 bases, with 11 bases of the junction left unmatched. CDR3 sequence reads: CASSATGQTRYGYTF. CDR3 DNA: TGTGCCAGCAGCGCAACGGGACAGACCCGGTATGGCTACACCTTC.

This clone came up once. The chain uses TRBV19 and TRBJ2-1; TRBD2 might be the D (5 bases). CDR3 length equals 14 residues. Germline CDR1 is LNHDA and CDR2 is SQIVND (reference sequence). V was trimmed by 1 base and J by 3 bases, leaving 7 bases between them. CDR3 loop: CASSIGGDYNEQFF. The CDR3 nucleotides read TGTGCCAGTAGTATAGGGGGAGACTACAATGAGCAGTTCTTC.